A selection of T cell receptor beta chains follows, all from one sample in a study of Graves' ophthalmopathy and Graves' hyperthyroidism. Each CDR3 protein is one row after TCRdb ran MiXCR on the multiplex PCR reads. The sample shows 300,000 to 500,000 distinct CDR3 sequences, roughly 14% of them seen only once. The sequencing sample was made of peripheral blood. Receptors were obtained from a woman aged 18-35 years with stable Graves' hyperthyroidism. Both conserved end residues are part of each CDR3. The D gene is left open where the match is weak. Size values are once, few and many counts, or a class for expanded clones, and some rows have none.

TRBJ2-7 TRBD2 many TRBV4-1 TGCGCCAGCAGCAAGGGAGGGTGGGAGCAGTACTTC CASSKGGWEQYF
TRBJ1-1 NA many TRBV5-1 TGCGCCAGCAGCCAGGCGGGAATGACTGAAGCTTTCTTT CASSQAGMTEAFF
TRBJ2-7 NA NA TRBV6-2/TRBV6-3 TGTGCCAGCAGTTATTTGCGCGACAGTGGTTTTGCCCACGAGCAGTACTTC CASSYLRDSGFAHEQYF
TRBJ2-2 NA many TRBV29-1 TGCAGCGTTGACTCGGGTTGGAACACCGGGGAGCTGTTTTTT CSVDSGWNTGELFF
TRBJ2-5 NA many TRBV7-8 TGTGCCAGCAGCTTTCTTGGGAAGGAGACCCAGTACTTC CASSFLGKETQYF
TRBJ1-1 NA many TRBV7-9 TGTGCCAGCAGCTTAGCGCGGAGTGAAGCTTTCTTT CASSLARSEAFF
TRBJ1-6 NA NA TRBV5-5 TGTGCCAGCAGCCCAACCTCCGGGACAAACTTTTCACCCCTCCACTTT CASSPTSGTNFSPLHF
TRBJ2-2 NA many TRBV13 TGTGCCAGCAGCTTATGGGGGGCGAACACCGGGGAGCTGTTTTTT CASSLWGANTGELFF
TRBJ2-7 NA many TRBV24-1 TGTGCCACAGGAGAACGGGGGAGGTACGAGCAGTACTTC CATGERGRYEQYF
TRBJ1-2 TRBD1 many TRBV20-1 TGCAGTTTGGGGACAGGGGCCGAGGAGGGGGGCTACACCTTC CSLGTGAEEGGYTF
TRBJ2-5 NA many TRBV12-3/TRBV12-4 TGTGCCAGCAGTTCAGTGACGAGGGAGACCCAGTACTTC CASSSVTRETQYF
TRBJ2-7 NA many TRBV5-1 TGCGCCAGCAGCCCCAACAGGCCCGACTACGAGCAGTACTTC CASSPNRPDYEQYF
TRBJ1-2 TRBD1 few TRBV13 TGTGCCAGCAGCTTGGGACAGGGGACAGGCCCGGGGGGCTACACCTTC CASSLGQGTGPGGYTF
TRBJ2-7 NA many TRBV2 TGTGCCAGCAGTGAAGGCGGTAAGGTGGCGGACCTTACCTCCTACGAGCAGTACTTC CASSEGGKVADLTSYEQYF
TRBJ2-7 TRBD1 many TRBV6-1 TGTGCCAGCAGAGCCGGGACAGGGGTGACCTACGAGCAGTACTTC CASRAGTGVTYEQYF
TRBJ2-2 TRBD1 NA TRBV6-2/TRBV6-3 TGTGCCAGCAGTTACCGTCCCGGGACAGGGGCCGGGGAGCTGTTTTTT CASSYRPGTGAGELFF
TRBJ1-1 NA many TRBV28 TGTGCCAGCAGTTTGGCCCTTGAAGCTTTCTTT CASSLALEAFF
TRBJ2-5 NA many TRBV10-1 TGCGCCAGCAGTGAGTCTCGGGGGCGCGGAAGGGAGACCCAGTACTTC CASSESRGRGRETQYF
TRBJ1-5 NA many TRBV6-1 TGTGCCAGCACCCAAGGCGGCCGTAATCAGCCCCAGCATTTT CASTQGGRNQPQHF
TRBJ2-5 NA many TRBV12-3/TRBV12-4 TGTGCCAGCAGTTTACGCGAGGTAGAGACCCAGTACTTC CASSLREVETQYF
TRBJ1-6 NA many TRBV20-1 TGCAGTGCTAGGAAGGAACAGCCGATTGGACCCCTCCACTTT CSARKEQPIGPLHF
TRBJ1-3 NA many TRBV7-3 TGTGCCAGCAGCTTGAGGGGAGAGTCTGGAAACACCATATATTTT CASSLRGESGNTIYF
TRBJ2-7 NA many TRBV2 TGTGCCAGCAGTGACCCGAGGTCCTACGAGCAGTACTTC CASSDPRSYEQYF
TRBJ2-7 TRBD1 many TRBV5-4 TGTGCCAGCAGCCATGACAGGGGGGACGAGCAGTACTTC CASSHDRGDEQYF
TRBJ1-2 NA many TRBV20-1 TGCAGTGCTAGAGACCTCGGTAACTATGGCTACACCTTC CSARDLGNYGYTF
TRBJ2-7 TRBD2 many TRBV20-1 TGCAGTGCAGCTCGGACTAGCGGGGGCCCCGACACGCAGTACTTC CSAARTSGGPDTQYF
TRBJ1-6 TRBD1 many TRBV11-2 TGTGCCAGCAGCTTAGAAGGAAGTGGGACAGGGCTCGATTCACCCCTCCACTTT CASSLEGSGTGLDSPLHF
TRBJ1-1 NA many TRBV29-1 TGCAGCGTTGAGTGGGGGCAGGGCACTGAAGCTTTCTTT CSVEWGQGTEAFF
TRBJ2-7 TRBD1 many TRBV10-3 TGTGCCATCAGTGAGTCGCGGGACAGGAGCTACGAGCAGTACTTC CAISESRDRSYEQYF
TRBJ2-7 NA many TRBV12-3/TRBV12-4 TGTGCCAGCAGTTCGTCTTTGGGTCACTACGAGCAGTACTTC CASSSSLGHYEQYF
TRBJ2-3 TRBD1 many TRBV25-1 TGTGCCAGCAGTGGACCCGGGACAGGGACATCTGATACGCAGTATTTT CASSGPGTGTSDTQYF
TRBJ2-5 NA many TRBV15 TGTGCCACCAGCACACGGAGGGGTCAAGAGACCCAGTACTTC CATSTRRGQETQYF
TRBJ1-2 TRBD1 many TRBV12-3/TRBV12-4 TGTGCCAGCAGTCCCGACAGGGTTTGGCGCTATGGCTACACCTTC CASSPDRVWRYGYTF
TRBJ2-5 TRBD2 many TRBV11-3 TGTGCCAGCAGCCGTCTAGCGGTCCAAGAGACCCAGTACTTC CASSRLAVQETQYF
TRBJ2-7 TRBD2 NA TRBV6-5 TGTGCCAGCAGTTACGCGGGAGGGAACGAGCAGTACTTC CASSYAGGNEQYF
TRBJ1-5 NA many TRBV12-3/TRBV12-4 TGTGCCAGCAGCCTTATCGACGGGTCTATAAGTTGTCAGCCCCAGCATTTT CASSLIDGSISCQPQHF
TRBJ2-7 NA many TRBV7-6 TGTGCCAGCAGCAAGGACGGAACCTACGAGCAGTACTTC CASSKDGTYEQYF
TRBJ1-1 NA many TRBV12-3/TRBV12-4 TGTGCCAGCAGCATAACAGGGTTCACTGAAGCTTTCTTT CASSITGFTEAFF
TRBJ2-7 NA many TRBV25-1 TGTGCCAGCAGTCACAATCCAGGGGGGGACGAGCAGTACTTC CASSHNPGGDEQYF
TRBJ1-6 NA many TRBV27 TGTGCCAGCAGATCAGTGAGCTCCTATAATTCACCCCTCCACTTT CASRSVSSYNSPLHF
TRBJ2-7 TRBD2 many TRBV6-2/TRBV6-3 TGTGCCAGCATAGGAGCGGGGGAGGTCGAGCAGTACTTC CASIGAGEVEQYF
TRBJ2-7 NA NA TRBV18 TGTGCCAGCTCACCATGGCGGGATACCTACGAGCAGTACTTC CASSPWRDTYEQYF
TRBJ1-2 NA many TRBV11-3 TGTGCCAGCAGCTTAACCTCAATACAAGACTATGGCTACACCTTC CASSLTSIQDYGYTF
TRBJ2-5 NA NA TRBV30 TGTGCCTGGTCGCCCGGGGGTTTGGGTCGGAAGACCCAGTACTTC CAWSPGGLGRKTQYF